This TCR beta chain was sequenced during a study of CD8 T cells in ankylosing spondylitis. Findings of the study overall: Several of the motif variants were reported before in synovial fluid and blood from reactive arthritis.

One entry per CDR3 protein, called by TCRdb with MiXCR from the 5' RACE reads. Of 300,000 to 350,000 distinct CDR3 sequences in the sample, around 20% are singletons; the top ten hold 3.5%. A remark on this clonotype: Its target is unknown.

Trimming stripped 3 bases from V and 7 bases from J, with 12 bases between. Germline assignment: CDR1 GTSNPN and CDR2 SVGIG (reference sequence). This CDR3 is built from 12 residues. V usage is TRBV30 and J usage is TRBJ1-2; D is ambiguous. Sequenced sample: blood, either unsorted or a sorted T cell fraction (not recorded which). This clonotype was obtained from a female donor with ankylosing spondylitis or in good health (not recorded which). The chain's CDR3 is CAWSLPGPGYTF. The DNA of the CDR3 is TGTGCCTGGAGCCTGCCAGGTCCTGGCTACACCTTC.